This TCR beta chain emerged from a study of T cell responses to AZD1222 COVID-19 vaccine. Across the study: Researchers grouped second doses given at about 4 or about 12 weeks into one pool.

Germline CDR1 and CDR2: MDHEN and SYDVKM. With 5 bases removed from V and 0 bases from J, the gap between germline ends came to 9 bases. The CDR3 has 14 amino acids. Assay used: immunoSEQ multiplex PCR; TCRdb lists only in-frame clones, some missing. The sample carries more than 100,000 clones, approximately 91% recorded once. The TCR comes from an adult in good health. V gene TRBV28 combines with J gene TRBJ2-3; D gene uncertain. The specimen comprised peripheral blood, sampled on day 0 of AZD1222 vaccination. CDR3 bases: TGTGCCAGCAGTCCGAAGACTAGCACAGATACGCAGTATTTT. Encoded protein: CASSPKTSTDTQYF.